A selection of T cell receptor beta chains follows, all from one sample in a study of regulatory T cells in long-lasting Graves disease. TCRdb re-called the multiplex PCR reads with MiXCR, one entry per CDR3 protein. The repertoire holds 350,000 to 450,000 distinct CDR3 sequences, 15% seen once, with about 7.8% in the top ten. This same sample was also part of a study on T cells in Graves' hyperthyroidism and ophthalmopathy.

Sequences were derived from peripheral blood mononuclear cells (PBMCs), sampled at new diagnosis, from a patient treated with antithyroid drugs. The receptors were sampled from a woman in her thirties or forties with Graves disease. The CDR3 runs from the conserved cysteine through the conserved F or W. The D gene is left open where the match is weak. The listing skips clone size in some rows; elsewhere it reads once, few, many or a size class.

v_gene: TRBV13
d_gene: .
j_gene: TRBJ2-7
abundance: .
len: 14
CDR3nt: TGTGCCAGCAGCCGCGACAGGGAGGCCTACGAGCAGTACTTC
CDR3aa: CASSRDREAYEQYF

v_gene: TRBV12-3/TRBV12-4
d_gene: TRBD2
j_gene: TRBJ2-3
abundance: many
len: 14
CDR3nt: TGTGCCAGCAGTCAAGCGGGAGTCCCAGATACGCAGTATTTT
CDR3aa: CASSQAGVPDTQYF

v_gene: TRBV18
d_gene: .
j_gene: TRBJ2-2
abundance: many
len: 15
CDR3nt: TGTGCCAGCTCACCCAAACAGGGGAACACCGGGGAGCTGTTTTTT
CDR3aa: CASSPKQGNTGELFF

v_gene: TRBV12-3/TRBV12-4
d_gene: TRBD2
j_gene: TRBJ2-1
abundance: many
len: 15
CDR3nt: TGTGCCAGCAGTTTTTACCAGCGGGAAGACAATGAGCAGTTCTTC
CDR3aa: CASSFYQREDNEQFF

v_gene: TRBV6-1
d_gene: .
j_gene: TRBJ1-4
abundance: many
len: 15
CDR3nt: TGTGCCAGCAGTGAATCATGGGGCGATGATGAAAAACTGTTTTTT
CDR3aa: CASSESWGDDEKLFF

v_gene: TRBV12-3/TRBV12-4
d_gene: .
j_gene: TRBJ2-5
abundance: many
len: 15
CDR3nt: TGTGCCAGCAGTCAAGGGGGGGGGAGCGGTGAGACCCAGTACTTC
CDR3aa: CASSQGGGSGETQYF

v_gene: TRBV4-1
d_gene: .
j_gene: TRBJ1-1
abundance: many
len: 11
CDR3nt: TGCGCCAGCAGCCGAAGAGGAGAAGCTTTCTTT
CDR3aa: CASSRRGEAFF

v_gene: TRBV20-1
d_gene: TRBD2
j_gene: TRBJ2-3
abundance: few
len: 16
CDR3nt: TGCAGTGCTAAGCCGGGACTAGCGGCCTTCACAGATACGCAGTATTTT
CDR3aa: CSAKPGLAAFTDTQYF

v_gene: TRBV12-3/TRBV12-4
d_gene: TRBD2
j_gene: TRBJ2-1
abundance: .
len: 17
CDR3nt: TGTGCCAGCAGCCCCTCGACTAGCCGACCCTCCTACAATGAGCAGTTCTTC
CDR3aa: CASSPSTSRPSYNEQFF

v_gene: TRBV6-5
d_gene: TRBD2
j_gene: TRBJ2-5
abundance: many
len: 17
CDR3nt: TGTGCCAGCAGTTACGGACGGTGGACTAGCGACCAAGAGACCCAGTACTTC
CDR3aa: CASSYGRWTSDQETQYF

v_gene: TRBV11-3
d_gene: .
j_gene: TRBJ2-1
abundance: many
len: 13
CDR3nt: TGTGCCAGCAGGATAACAGTCTACAATGAGCAGTTCTTC
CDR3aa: CASRITVYNEQFF

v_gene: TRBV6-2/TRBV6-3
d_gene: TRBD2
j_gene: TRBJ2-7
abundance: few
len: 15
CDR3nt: TGTGCCAGCATTCTTCCGGGACTAGCGGGGATCGAGCAGTACTTC
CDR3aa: CASILPGLAGIEQYF

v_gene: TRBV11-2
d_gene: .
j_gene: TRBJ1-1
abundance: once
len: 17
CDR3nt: TGTGCCAGCAGCTTAGATTACCCTTTCAGGGGCCGTACTGAAGCTTTCTTT
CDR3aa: CASSLDYPFRGRTEAFF

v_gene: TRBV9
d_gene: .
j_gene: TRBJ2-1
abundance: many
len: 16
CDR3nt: TGTGCCAGCAGCCCCCGCGGGACGTCCTATGGCAATGAGCAGTTCTTC
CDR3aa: CASSPRGTSYGNEQFF

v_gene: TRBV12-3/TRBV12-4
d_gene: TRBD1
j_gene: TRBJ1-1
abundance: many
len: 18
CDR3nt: TGTGCCAGCAGCGAATCCCCAGGGGGCTGGGGGATGAACACTGAAGCTTTCTTT
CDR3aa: CASSESPGGWGMNTEAFF

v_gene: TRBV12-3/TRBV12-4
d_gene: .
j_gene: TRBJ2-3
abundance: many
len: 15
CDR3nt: TGTGCCAGCAGTTCACCCGGGGGAAGTGAGGATACGCAGTATTTT
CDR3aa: CASSSPGGSEDTQYF

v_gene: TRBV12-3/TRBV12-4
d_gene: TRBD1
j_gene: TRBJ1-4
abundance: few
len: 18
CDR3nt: TGTGCCAGCAGTTTAGCGCTAAGGACAGGGAGGGAGAATGAAAAACTGTTTTTT
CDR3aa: CASSLALRTGRENEKLFF

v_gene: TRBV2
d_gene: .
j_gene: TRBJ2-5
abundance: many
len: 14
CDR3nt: TGTGCCAGCGAGGGACGGGGGTACCAAGAGACCCAGTACTTC
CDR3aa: CASEGRGYQETQYF

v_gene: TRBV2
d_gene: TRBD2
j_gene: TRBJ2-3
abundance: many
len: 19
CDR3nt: TGTGCCAGCAGTCCCAAGTCGACTAGCAATTTATCAGGCACAGATACGCAGTATTTT
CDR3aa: CASSPKSTSNLSGTDTQYF

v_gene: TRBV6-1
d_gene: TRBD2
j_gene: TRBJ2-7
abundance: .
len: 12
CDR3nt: TGTGCCAGCAGAGAACTAGCGCACGAGCAGTACTTC
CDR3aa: CASRELAHEQYF

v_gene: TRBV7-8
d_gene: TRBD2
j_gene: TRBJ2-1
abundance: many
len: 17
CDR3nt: TGTGCCAGCAGCTTAGCCCCCGGGACTAGCTCCTACAATGAGCAGTTCTTC
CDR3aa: CASSLAPGTSSYNEQFF

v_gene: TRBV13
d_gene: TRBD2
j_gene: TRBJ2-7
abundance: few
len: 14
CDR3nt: TGTGCCAGCAGCTTAAGAGCGGGAACCTACGAGCAGTACTTC
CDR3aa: CASSLRAGTYEQYF

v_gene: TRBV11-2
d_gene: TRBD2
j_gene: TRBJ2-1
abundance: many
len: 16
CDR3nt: TGTGCCAGCAGCTTAGGGGTAGCGGGAGGGATGAATGAGCAGTTCTTC
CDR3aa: CASSLGVAGGMNEQFF

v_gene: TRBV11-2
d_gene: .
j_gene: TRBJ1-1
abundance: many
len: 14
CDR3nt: TGTGCCAGCAGCCAAACCACAGGGCCCACTGAAGCTTTCTTT
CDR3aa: CASSQTTGPTEAFF

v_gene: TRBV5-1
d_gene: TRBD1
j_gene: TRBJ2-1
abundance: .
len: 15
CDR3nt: TGCGCCAGCAGCATCCGACAGGGGCCTTGGGATGAGCAGTTCTTC
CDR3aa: CASSIRQGPWDEQFF

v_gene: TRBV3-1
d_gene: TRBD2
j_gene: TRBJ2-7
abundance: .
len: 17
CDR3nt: TGTGCCAGCAGCCAAGCAGCTAGCGGGCCAACTAGCTACGAGCAGTACTTC
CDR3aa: CASSQAASGPTSYEQYF

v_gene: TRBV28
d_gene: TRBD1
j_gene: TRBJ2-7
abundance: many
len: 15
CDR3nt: TGTGCCAGCAGTCCTTCCGGGACAGGGAAAGATAAGCAGTACTTC
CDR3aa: CASSPSGTGKDKQYF

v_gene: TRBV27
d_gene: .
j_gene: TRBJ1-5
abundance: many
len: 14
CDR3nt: TGTGCCAGCAATCCTTCTGCAGGCAATCAGCCCCAGCATTTT
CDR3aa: CASNPSAGNQPQHF

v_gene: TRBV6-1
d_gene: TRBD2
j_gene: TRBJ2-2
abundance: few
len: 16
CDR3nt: TGTGCCAGCAGTGACCCCCTTAGCGGGGGGACCGGGGAGCTGTTTTTT
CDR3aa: CASSDPLSGGTGELFF

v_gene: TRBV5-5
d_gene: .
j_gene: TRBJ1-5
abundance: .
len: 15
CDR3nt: TGTGCCAGCAGCTCCGGACCACCGGGGAATCAGCCCCAGCATTTT
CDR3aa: CASSSGPPGNQPQHF

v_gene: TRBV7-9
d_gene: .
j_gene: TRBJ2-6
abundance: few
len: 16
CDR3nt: TGTGCCAGCAGCCCGCTAGGACGGTCTGGGGCCAACGTCCTGACTTTC
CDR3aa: CASSPLGRSGANVLTF

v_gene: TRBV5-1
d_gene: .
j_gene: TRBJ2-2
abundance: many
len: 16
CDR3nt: TGCGCCAGCAGCTTGGAACTAGGTGTGAACGCCGGGGAGCTGTTTTTT
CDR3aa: CASSLELGVNAGELFF

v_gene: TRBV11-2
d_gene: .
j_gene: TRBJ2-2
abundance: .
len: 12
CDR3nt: TGTGCCAGCAGCTTAGGGAGCCGGGAGCTGTTTTTT
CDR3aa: CASSLGSRELFF

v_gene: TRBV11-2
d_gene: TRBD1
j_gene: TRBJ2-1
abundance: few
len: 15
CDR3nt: TGTGCCAGCAGTCCCCCTGGGACAGGGGGCTATGAGCAGTTCTTC
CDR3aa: CASSPPGTGGYEQFF

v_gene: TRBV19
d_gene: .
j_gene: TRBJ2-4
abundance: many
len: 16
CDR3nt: TGTGCCAGTAGTGTACTCAGGGGAGCGGCCAAAAACATTCAGTACTTC
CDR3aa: CASSVLRGAAKNIQYF

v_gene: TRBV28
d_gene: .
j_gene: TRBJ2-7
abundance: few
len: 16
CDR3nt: TGTGCCAGCAGTTTATTGAATTGGGGGTCGAACTACGAGCAGTACTTC
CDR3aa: CASSLLNWGSNYEQYF

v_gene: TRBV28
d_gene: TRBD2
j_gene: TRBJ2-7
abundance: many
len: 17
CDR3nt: TGTGCCAGCAATGCTCTCGGGGAACTAGCGGTCTCCTACGAGCAGTACTTC
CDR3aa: CASNALGELAVSYEQYF

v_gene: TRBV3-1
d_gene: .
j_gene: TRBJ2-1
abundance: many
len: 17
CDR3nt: TGTGCCAGCAGCCCCCGCCTACTCCTCTCGGGGGACAATGAGCAGTTCTTC
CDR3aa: CASSPRLLLSGDNEQFF

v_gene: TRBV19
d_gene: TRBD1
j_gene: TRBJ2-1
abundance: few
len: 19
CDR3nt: TGTGCCCGTCGGTTGGGACAGGATTATTCAAAAAGCTCCTACAATGAGCAGTTCTTC
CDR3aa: CARRLGQDYSKSSYNEQFF